These 28 T cell receptor beta chains were all obtained from the same sample, sequenced in a study of blood T cell repertoires in COVID-19. TCRdb's copy holds only in-frame clones and misses some; the assay was immunoSEQ multiplex PCR. The repertoire holds 170,000 or so clones, with about 86% as singletons. Sequencing input: peripheral blood. These receptors were taken from a woman younger than 35 who had recovered from COVID-19.

The chain links TRBV7-2 to TRBJ1-4; the D gene is possibly TRBD1 (5 bases). Germline V gives CDR1 SGHTA, CDR2 FQGNSA. The CDR3 has 14 residues. V was pared by 0 bases and J by 8 bases, with 10 bases between. The CDR3 DNA reads as TGTGCCAGCAGCTTAGCGCGGGGGTACGAAAAACTGTTTTTT. Translating it yields CASSLARGYEKLFF.

About this clone: The same CDR3 also results from other DNA sequences found in this sample. The V call is TRBV5-1, the J call TRBJ1-1; D is ambiguous. Trimming cost V 2 bases and J 4 bases, with 6 bases left between them. This CDR3 is 12 amino acids long. Germline CDR1 is SGHRS and CDR2 is YFSETQ. The CDR3 is CASSLPSTEAFF. The CDR3 region has the DNA TGCGCCAGCAGCTTACCGAGCACTGAAGCTTTCTTT.

Notes on this clone: Other DNA variants within this sample encode the same CDR3. The V and J genes are TRBV19 and TRBJ1-1; 7 bases line up with TRBD1. CDR1 is LNHDA, CDR2 SQIVND, per germline (reference sequence). Trimming at V came to 6 bases and at J to 4 bases, leaving 5 bases not matched to a gene. The CDR3 length is 13 residues. The CDR3 here is CASSDRARTEAFF. In DNA, the CDR3 is TGTGCCAGTAGCGACAGGGCACGCACTGAAGCTTTCTTT.

A word on this clone: Mismatch with germline at one junction end may stem from a read error. The genes are TRBV7-7 and TRBJ2-3; TRBD2 might be the D (5 bases). This CDR3 comprises 15 residues. In germline, CDR1 is SSHAT, CDR2 FNYEAQ (reference sequence). DNA of the CDR3: TGTGCTAGCAGCCCCGGGGAGACCCAAGGAGATACGCAGTATTTT. Translation gives CASSPGETQGDTQYF.

The chain has TRBV24-1 and TRBJ2-1, with unresolved D. V was clipped by 4 bases and J by 3 bases, with 6 bases between them. Germline CDR1 and CDR2: KGHDR and SFDVKD. The CDR3 is 13 residues long. CDR3: CATSERNYNEQFF. The CDR3 DNA reads as TGTGCCACCAGTGAGAGAAACTACAATGAGCAGTTCTTC.

The V and J genes are TRBV5-4 and TRBJ2-5, with 7 bases fitting TRBD1. J gave up 1 base and V 4 bases, and 4 bases lay outside the gene matches. This CDR3 is built from 14 residues. Germline lookup yields CDR1 SGHNT and CDR2 YYREEE (reference sequence). The CDR3 nucleotides read TGTGCCAGCAGCCCGGGACAGATCCAAGAGACCCAGTACTTC. Residues: CASSPGQIQETQYF.

The chain has TRBV11-3 and TRBJ2-1; the match to TRBD2 covers 11 bases. The CDR3 runs to 15 residues. Germline trimming cut 3 bases from V and 8 bases from J; bases unmatched to any gene: 6. Germline V gene lookup returns CDR1 SGHNT and CDR2 YENEEA. CDR3: CASSLGLADLDEQFF. The CDR3 DNA reads as TGTGCCAGCAGCTTGGGACTAGCGGACTTAGATGAGCAGTTCTTC.

The chain couples TRBV9 to TRBJ1-1; 9 bases agree with TRBD1. Germline-derived CDR1 and CDR2 are SGDLS and YYNGEE. CDR3 length: 15 amino acids. V lost 4 bases to trimming and J lost 1 base; unmatched junction nucleotides: 5. This CDR3 is CASSLQGAGNTEAFF. The CDR3 nucleotides read TGTGCCAGCAGCCTACAGGGGGCTGGGAACACTGAAGCTTTCTTT.

The gene calls are TRBV7-9 and TRBJ1-1; D is perhaps TRBD1 (6 bases). Germline lookup yields CDR1 SEHNR and CDR2 FQNEAQ (reference sequence). V was pared by 5 bases and J by 6 bases, with 13 bases between. The CDR3 is 13 residues long. The CDR3 loop reads CASSRPGEAEAFF. CDR3 bases: TGTGCCAGCAGCCGCCCAGGGGAAGCTGAAGCTTTCTTT.

V gene TRBV5-1 combines with J gene TRBJ2-7; weak D call: TRBD1 (5 bases). Germline CDR1 and CDR2: SGHRS and YFSETQ. The CDR3 length is 13 residues. V lost 2 bases to trimming and J lost 1 base, with 7 bases between them. CDR3 nucleotides: TGCGCCAGCAGCTTAAGGGGTTCCTACGAGCAGTACTTC. Its translation: CASSLRGSYEQYF. The full variable domain, with the rest looked up from reference TRBV5-1 and TRBJ2-7, is KAGVTQTPRYLIKTRGQQVTLSCSPISGHRSVSWYQQTPGQGLQFLFEYFSETQRNKGNFPGRFSGRQFSNSRSEMNVSTLELGDSALYLCASSLRGSYEQYFGPGTRLTVT.

The CDR3 nucleotides read TGTGCCAGCTCCACAGGGGGCATGCTTTCCTACGAGCAGTACGTC. Protein product: CASSTGGMLSYEQYV. This chain links TRBV18 with TRBJ2-7; 9 bases agree with TRBD1. CDR1 and CDR2 (germline): KGHSH, LQKENI. V shed 6 bases and J 1 base; nucleotides not matched to a gene: 7. The length of the CDR3 is 15 residues.

Points on this clone: The same CDR3 can be traced to other DNA sequences in this sample. The V and J genes are TRBV4-3 and TRBJ1-4, with 10 bases fitting TRBD1. The CDR3 contains 15 residues. V trimming: 3 bases; J trimming: 5 bases; junction bases outside the gene matches: 3. In germline, CDR1 is LGHNA, CDR2 YSLEER. The CDR3 loop reads CASSQVGQGNEKLFF. The DNA for the CDR3 is TGCGCCAGCAGCCAGGTGGGACAGGGGAATGAAAAACTGTTTTTT.

This clone was recorded once. This rearrangement joins TRBV19 to TRBJ2-3; D gene uncertain. Germline CDR1 is LNHDA and CDR2 is SQIVND (reference sequence). V lost 3 bases and J 7 bases, leaving 11 bases between the germline ends. The CDR3 length is 13 residues. In DNA form, the CDR3 reads TGTGCCAGTAGTATCTCCCCTAGTTATACGCAGTATTTT. It codes for CASSISPSYTQYF.

The table lists this clone with a count of one. V is TRBV6-5 and J is TRBJ1-1; no firm D call. The germline CDR1 and CDR2 sequences are MNHEY and SVGAGI. The V gene lost 6 bases and the J gene lost 3 bases, with 5 bases spanning the gap. This CDR3 is 11 amino acids long. CDR3 protein: CASRSYTEAFF. The CDR3 region has the DNA TGTGCCAGCAGATCTTACACTGAAGCTTTCTTT.

The CDR3 bases are TGTGCCAGCAGTAGGGGACAGGGGGCAACAGATACGCAGTATTTT. Translation gives CASSRGQGATDTQYF. The chain joins TRBV5-8 to TRBJ2-3, with 12 nucleotides matching TRBD1. Germline V lookup: CDR1 SGHTS, CDR2 YDEGEE. With V trimmed by 5 bases and J by 3 bases, 4 bases remained unmatched. There are 15 residues in the CDR3. The full variable domain, rest sourced from reference TRBV5-8 and TRBJ2-3, is EAGVTQSPTHLIKTRGQQATLRCSPISGHTSVYWYQQALGLGLQFLLWYDEGEERNRGNFPPRFSGRQFPNYSSELNVNALELEDSALYLCASSRGQGATDTQYFGPGTRLTVL.

This clone was seen once. V is TRBV7-9 and J is TRBJ2-3, with D perhaps TRBD2 (6 bases). The CDR3 has 15 residues. V was cut by 4 bases and J by 1 base, with 12 bases left in between. Germline loops: CDR1 SEHNR, CDR2 FQNEAQ (reference sequence). The CDR3 region is CASSSIGGRTDTQYF. The CDR3 DNA sequence: TGTGCCAGCAGCTCTATCGGGGGTCGCACAGATACGCAGTATTTT.

The CDR3 DNA reads as TGTGCCAGCAGGGTAGACAGGGGGGTCTCATACACTGAAGCTTTCTTT. The encoded protein is CASRVDRGVSYTEAFF. The rearrangement joins TRBV7-9 to TRBJ1-1; TRBD1 aligns across 9 bases. Per the germline V gene, CDR1 is SEHNR and CDR2 is FQNEAQ (reference sequence). This CDR3 is 16 amino acids long. The J segment lost 3 bases and the V segment lost 6 bases, leaving 11 bases of the junction unmatched. The full variable domain, in which reference TRBV7-9 and TRBJ1-1 provide the parts outside the CDR3, is DTGVSQNPRHKITKRGQNVTFRCDPISEHNRLYWYRQTLGQGPEFLTYFQNEAQLEKSRLLSDRFSAERPKGSFSTLEIQRTEQGDSAMYLCASRVDRGVSYTEAFFGQGTRLTVV.

The chain couples TRBV9 to TRBJ1-1; D not resolved. Trimming removed 0 bases from V and 9 bases from J, with 15 bases in between. Germline CDR1 reads SGDLS; CDR2 reads YYNGEE. The CDR3 totals 14 residues. CDR3 nucleotides: TGTGCCAGCAGCGTAGCTTCCGCGGGGAATAAAGCTTTCTTT. Its translation: CASSVASAGNKAFF. The full variable domain, with the rest looked up from reference TRBV9 and TRBJ1-1, is DSGVTQTPKHLITATGQRVTLRCSPRSGDLSVYWYQQSLDQGLQFLIQYYNGEERAKGNILERFSAQQFPDLHSELNLSSLELGDSALYFCASSVASAGNKAFFGQGTRLTVV.

The J gene is TRBJ2-3, the V gene TRBV7-2, with a weak D call TRBD1 (5 bases). Per the germline V gene, CDR1 is SGHTA and CDR2 is FQGNSA. The CDR3 length is 15 residues. V dropped 2 bases and J dropped 3 bases, with 12 bases sitting between them. CDR3 sequence: CASSLTGQGTDTQYF. CDR3 nucleotides: TGTGCCAGCAGCTTAACGGGTCAGGGTACAGATACGCAGTATTTT.

The chain has TRBV12-3 or TRBV12-4 and TRBJ2-5; 8 bases align to TRBD2. Losses at the gene ends were 5 bases for V and 5 bases for J; bases not matched to a gene: 4. This CDR3 contains 13 residues. The CDR3 is CASSRTSRETQYF. Here the CDR3 DNA reads TGTGCCAGCAGTAGGACTAGCAGGGAGACCCAGTACTTC.

The genes are TRBV7-2 and TRBJ1-4, with TRBD1 as a possible D gene (6 bases). The CDR3 is 16 amino acids. CDR1 is SGHTA, CDR2 FQGNSA, per germline. Trimming stripped 5 bases from V and 1 base from J, with 14 bases between. For the CDR3, the DNA is TGTGCCAGCAGCCCAGGGACAAGGGGAACTAATGAAAAACTGTTTTTT. Protein: CASSPGTRGTNEKLFF. Complete variable domain (other parts from reference TRBV7-2 and TRBJ1-4): GAGVSQSPSNKVTEKGKDVELRCDPISGHTALYWYRQSLGQGLEFLIYFQGNSAPDKSGLPSDRFSAERTGGSVSTLTIQRTQQEDSAVYLCASSPGTRGTNEKLFFGSGTQLSVL.

V is TRBV18 and J is TRBJ2-1; D uncertain. The CDR3 totals 11 residues. In germline, CDR1 is KGHSH, CDR2 LQKENI. V was pared by 5 bases and J by 4 bases, with 3 bases between. CDR3 nucleotides: TGTGCCAGCTCATCTTACAATGAGCAGTTCTTC. Amino acid sequence: CASSSYNEQFF.

The CDR3: CASSLTADYGYTF. The CDR3 DNA follows: TGTGCCAGCAGTTTAACCGCGGACTATGGCTACACCTTC. The rearrangement links TRBV12-3 or TRBV12-4 to TRBJ1-2; D ambiguous. This CDR3 comprises 13 residues. Trimming left V 2 bases short and J 3 bases short, with 7 bases between.

The DNA for the CDR3 is TGTGCCAGTGCCGGGACTAGTATTGGCACAGATACGCAGTATTTT. As protein: CASAGTSIGTDTQYF. This chain uses TRBV2 with TRBJ2-3, with 8 positions matching TRBD2. The CDR3 runs 15 residues. V lost 9 bases to trimming and J lost 1 base; unmatched junction nucleotides: 9. Per germline, CDR1 SNHLY and CDR2 FYNNEI.

The rearrangement joins TRBV27 to TRBJ1-2, with a weak D call TRBD1 (5 bases). V lost 0 bases and J 8 bases, leaving 16 bases between the germline ends. Germline-derived CDR1 and CDR2 are MNHEY and SMNVEV (reference sequence). The CDR3 has 15 amino acids. CDR3 sequence (DNA): TGTGCCAGCAGTTTATCGTCTCCGGGAGGGGAAGGCTACACCTTC. Residues: CASSLSSPGGEGYTF.

The chain uses TRBV7-2 and TRBJ2-3; no firm D call. CDR3 length: 13 amino acids. V was trimmed by 4 bases and J by 5 bases, leaving 10 bases between them. Germline values: CDR1 SGHTA, CDR2 FQGNSA. The DNA of the CDR3 is TGTGCCAGCAGCTACGGAAGGAGAGATACGCAGTATTTT. Residues: CASSYGRRDTQYF. Combining the CDR3 with reference TRBV7-2 and TRBJ2-3 gives the whole variable domain GAGVSQSPSNKVTEKGKDVELRCDPISGHTALYWYRQSLGQGLEFLIYFQGNSAPDKSGLPSDRFSAERTGGSVSTLTIQRTQQEDSAVYLCASSYGRRDTQYFGPGTRLTVL.

This clone was seen a handful of times. The rearrangement uses TRBV3-1 (or the pseudogene TRBV3-2) and TRBJ2-3, with 12 bases identical to TRBD1. The CDR3 loop spans 16 amino acids. The V and J ends lost 4 bases and 4 bases, in that order; junction bases with no gene match: 6. Germline values: CDR1 LGHDT, CDR2 YNNKEL (reference sequence). The CDR3 here is CASSLTGTGGPDTQYF. The CDR3 DNA reads as TGTGCCAGCAGCCTCACCGGGACAGGGGGCCCAGATACGCAGTATTTT.

The V call is TRBV11-2, the J call TRBJ1-1; D is ambiguous. V shed 1 base and J shed 4 bases, with 10 bases lying between them. Germline CDR1 and CDR2: SGHAT and FQNNGV. This CDR3 spans 14 amino acids. CDR3 amino acids: CASSLGRGSTEAFF. The CDR3 nucleotides are TGTGCCAGCAGCTTAGGGAGAGGGAGCACTGAAGCTTTCTTT.